These 17 T cell receptor beta chains were all obtained from the same sample, sequenced in a study of T-cell memory formation after mild COVID-19. Each CDR3 protein is one row after TCRdb ran MiXCR on the 5' RACE reads. The sample lists approximately 450,000 distinct CDR3 sequences, about 18% seen once, with more than 9% in the top ten. Sequencing input: PBMCs or a T cell subset sorted from them (not recorded which). Receptor source: an adult woman who had mild COVID-19 (a few samples of this study predate the infection). Cell type and time point are not known.

The V call is TRBV6-2 or TRBV6-3, the J call TRBJ2-3; no firm D call. This CDR3 region has 14 residues. The V and J ends lost 0 bases and 1 base respectively, with 5 bases between them. CDR1 is MNHEY, CDR2 SVGEGT, per germline. The CDR3 region has the DNA TGTGCCAGCAGTTACTCGGACCGCACAGATACGCAGTATTTT. Encoded protein: CASSYSDRTDTQYF.

The sample holds a few counts of this clonotype. V gene TRBV4-2 combines with J gene TRBJ2-2, with 9 bases lining up with TRBD2. With 0 bases clipped from V and 6 bases from J, the junction kept 8 bases outside the gene matches. CDR1 is LGHNA, CDR2 YNFKEQ, per germline. The CDR3 sequence is 17 residues long. CDR3 in DNA: TGTGCCAGCAGCCAAGATAGGGCGGGAGGGCCCGCCGGGGAGCTGTTTTTT. Its translation is CASSQDRAGGPAGELFF.

The chain is built from TRBV6-5 and TRBJ1-5, with TRBD1 matching over 7 bases. V lost 8 bases and J lost 2; bases outside the gene matches: 15. Germline assignment: CDR1 MNHEY and CDR2 SVGAGI. The CDR3 has 17 amino acids. The DNA for the CDR3 is TGTGCCAGCTCCTCCGGCAGGGGGTCGCTTGGCAATCAGCCCCAGCATTTT. It specifies CASSSGRGSLGNQPQHF.

This clonotype was picked up many times. For the CDR3, the DNA is TGCGCCAGCAGCAACCTGGTTGGGAGTGATAATGAGCAGTTCTTC. This gives the protein CASSNLVGSDNEQFF. This chain joins TRBV5-1 and TRBJ2-1; TRBD2 might be the D (5 bases). In germline, CDR1 is SGHRS, CDR2 YFSETQ. V was clipped by 4 bases and J by 7 bases, with 18 bases between them. The CDR3 consists of 15 residues.

The chain links TRBV24-1 to TRBJ2-1; perhaps TRBD2 as D (6 bases). Per germline, CDR1 KGHDR and CDR2 SFDVKD. The CDR3 consists of 14 residues. V was shortened by 10 bases and J by 7 bases, with 19 bases between the two germline ends. The CDR3 coding sequence is TGTGCCACGGGTCCGGCGGGGCTAAGAAATGAGCAGTTCTTC. It is translated as CATGPAGLRNEQFF.

This clonotype came up many times. This chain uses TRBV12-3 or TRBV12-4 with TRBJ2-7, with D possibly matching TRBD2 (6 bases). This CDR3 has 14 residues. The V gene lost 8 bases and the J gene lost 4 bases, with 18 bases spanning the gap. CDR3 sequence reads: CASSLGGDFYEQYF. CDR3 bases: TGTGCCAGCTCCCTAGGCGGGGACTTTTACGAGCAGTACTTC.

This clonotype was found a few times. The chain combines TRBV2 with TRBJ2-1, with 9 bases identical to TRBD1. The CDR3 is 16 amino acids. After removal of 6 bases from V and 4 bases from J, the junction contained 10 bases not matched to a gene. The germline CDR1 and CDR2 sequences are SNHLY and FYNNEI. The CDR3 reads CASRPPRDRAYNEQFF. For the CDR3, the DNA is TGTGCCAGCAGGCCTCCGAGGGACAGGGCTTACAATGAGCAGTTCTTC.

The rearrangement uses TRBV7-2 and TRBJ2-7; D gene uncertain. The CDR3 sequence is 15 residues long. Looked up from germline, CDR1 is SGHTA and CDR2 is FQGNSA. Trimming took off 4 bases at V and 0 bases at J, with 13 bases between the two ends. The chain's CDR3 is CASSSSVVSSYEQYF. The CDR3 bases are TGTGCCAGCAGCTCGTCCGTGGTAAGCTCCTACGAGCAGTACTTC.

This clonotype was found a few times. This rearrangement joins TRBV12-3 or TRBV12-4 to TRBJ2-1; 7 bases agree with TRBD2. The J segment lost 10 bases and the V segment lost 5 bases, leaving 5 bases of the junction unmatched. This CDR3 spans 12 amino acids. The DNA of the CDR3 is TGTGCCAGCAGTCCCACAGCGGGAGAGCAGTTCTTC. Amino acid sequence: CASSPTAGEQFF.

The chain carries TRBV4-1 and TRBJ2-7, with D tentatively TRBD2 (6 bases). Looked up from germline, CDR1 is MGHRA and CDR2 is YSYEKL. Deletions cut 5 bases from V and 5 bases from J, with 16 bases between. The CDR3 extends over 14 amino acids. Here the CDR3 DNA reads TGCGCCAGCAGCGTCACGGGAGTGGGGGACGAGCAGTACTTC. Translating gives CASSVTGVGDEQYF.

This clonotype was seen a handful of times. The gene calls are TRBV20-1 and TRBJ1-5; possibly TRBD1 for D (5 bases). Germline CDR1 DFQATT, CDR2 SNEGSKA (reference sequence). CDR3 size: 14 residues. V gave up 0 bases and J gave up 3 bases, with 9 bases separating them. The CDR3 nucleotides are TGCAGTGCTAGAGACAGGGTATTCAATCAGCCCCAGCATTTT. Amino acid sequence: CSARDRVFNQPQHF.

In regard to this clonotype: A read error may produce the germline difference seen at one junction end. The gene calls are TRBV7-7 and TRBJ2-5; 13 bases align to TRBD2. CDR1 is SSHAT, CDR2 FNYEAQ, per germline (reference sequence). This CDR3 is built from 16 residues. The CDR3 here is CASSSGTSGTTMTQYF. DNA for the CDR3: TGTGCTAGCAGCTCGGGGACTAGCGGGACTACAATGACCCAGTACTTC.

The gene calls are TRBV5-1 and TRBJ1-6, with unresolved D. CDR3 length: 15 residues. Trimming pared 5 bases from V and 6 bases from J, leaving 15 bases between. In germline, CDR1 is SGHRS, CDR2 YFSETQ. For the CDR3, the DNA is TGCGCCAGCAGACCGGACTCGGGTCCTAATTCACCCCTCCACTTT. Residues: CASRPDSGPNSPLHF.

The genes are TRBV12-3 or TRBV12-4 and TRBJ1-1; D is undetermined. This CDR3 is built from 15 residues. Trimming left V 4 bases short and J 3 bases short, with 15 bases between. This CDR3 is CASSSRGIGDTEAFF. The CDR3 DNA follows: TGTGCCAGCAGTTCCCGCGGGATTGGGGACACTGAAGCTTTCTTT.

This clonotype was counted a few times. The chain combines TRBV7-3 with TRBJ2-1, with 10 bases aligning to TRBD2. The CDR3 extends over 15 amino acids. Per germline, CDR1 SGHTA and CDR2 FQGTGA. The V and J ends lost 4 bases and 5 bases, in that order; junction bases with no gene match: 5. In DNA form, the CDR3 reads TGTGCCAGCAGCTCCGGACTAGCGGCTCACAATGAGCAGTTCTTC. This codes for CASSSGLAAHNEQFF.

This chain joins TRBV7-2 and TRBJ1-4, with 9 bases identical to TRBD1. CDR1 and CDR2 (germline): SGHTA, FQGNSA. The CDR3 contains 16 residues. The V gene end was trimmed by 7 bases and the J gene end by 7 bases; junction bases not matched to a gene: 13. The CDR3: CASTGQGHSAGEKLFF. Here the CDR3 DNA reads TGTGCCAGCACCGGACAGGGGCATTCGGCGGGTGAAAAACTGTTTTTT. Using reference TRBV7-2 and TRBJ1-4 for the parts outside the CDR3, the full variable domain is GAGVSQSPSNKVTEKGKDVELRCDPISGHTALYWYRQSLGQGLEFLIYFQGNSAPDKSGLPSDRFSAERTGGSVSTLTIQRTQQEDSAVYLCASTGQGHSAGEKLFFGSGTQLSVL.

This clonotype came up a few times. The chain carries TRBV5-1 and TRBJ2-2, with 9 bases lining up with TRBD1. Looked up from germline, CDR1 is SGHRS and CDR2 is YFSETQ. V shed 4 bases and J 5 bases; nucleotides not matched to a gene: 12. The CDR3 length is 17 residues. CDR3 amino acids: CASSGQAQGARTGELFF. The CDR3 nucleotides are TGCGCCAGCAGCGGGCAGGCACAGGGGGCGAGGACCGGGGAGCTGTTTTTT.